The TCR beta chain described here comes from a study of cytomegalovirus exposure and HLA in healthy donors. The CDR3 contains 15 residues. The V and J ends lost 2 bases and 6 bases respectively, with 15 bases between them. Per the germline V gene, CDR1 is SGHRS and CDR2 is YFSETQ. PCR primers comprised 60 Vbeta and 13 Jbeta primers. The repertoire was sequenced with immunoSEQ multiplex PCR; TCRdb's copy has only in-frame clones and lacks some. The data show 170,000 or so clones, approximately 81% seen once. The gene calls are TRBV5-1 and TRBJ2-1; possibly TRBD1 for D (6 bases). The source of this sequence is a boy between 2 and 10 years old in good health and CMV-seronegative. Sequenced: PBMCs. The CDR3 region has the DNA TGCGCCAGCAGCTTCACACAGGGAGAATTCAATGAGCAGTTCTTC. It yields the protein CASSFTQGEFNEQFF.